This record looks at one T cell receptor (beta chain) sequence and its context. Its antigen is not known. These data originate in a study of cytomegalovirus exposure and HLA in healthy donors. Regarding the study as a whole: Subsequent analysis of the 120 or so validation repertoires found a tendency for first-cohort TCR clusters to co-occur.

Using immunoSEQ multiplex PCR, the repertoire was profiled, and TCRdb retains in-frame clones only, with some absent. Among approximately 65,000 clones, 85% to 95% were seen once, and the ten largest hold over 4%. The donors were part of the roughly 110-subject validation cohort, which stood apart from the roughly 730-subject first cohort. V was trimmed by 1 base and J by 0 bases, leaving 26 bases between them. Germline loops: CDR1 SGHRS, CDR2 YFSETQ. This CDR3 has 20 amino acids. This chain connects TRBV5-1 to TRBJ2-7, with D possibly matching TRBD1 (6 bases). Material: PBMCs. The source of this sequence is a young man in good health and CMV-seropositive. The CDR3 sequence: CASSLSNFQGYTQHSYEQYF. The CDR3 DNA sequence: TGCGCCAGCAGCTTGTCCAATTTTCAGGGGTATACCCAACACTCCTACGAGCAGTACTTC.